What follows are 22 T cell receptor beta chains derived from one specimen sequenced in a study of blood T cell repertoires in COVID-19. TCRdb's table, derived via immunoSEQ multiplex PCR, lists solely in-frame clones and lacks some. The table has approximately 22,000 clones, approximately 73% seen once; the top ten hold roughly a fifth. Material for sequencing was peripheral blood. The source of these receptors is a human donor in a cohort sampled during active or convalescent COVID-19.

This chain links TRBV7-9 with TRBJ2-1; D gene uncertain. Per germline, CDR1 SEHNR and CDR2 FQNEAQ (reference sequence). The CDR3 contains 13 residues. V lost 5 bases and J 0 bases, leaving 5 bases between the germline ends. The chain's CDR3 is CASSPGSYNEQFF. DNA for the CDR3: TGTGCCAGCAGCCCCGGCTCCTACAATGAGCAGTTCTTC.

V is TRBV19 and J is TRBJ2-3; perhaps TRBD2 as D (5 bases). The CDR3 contains 14 residues. V lost 6 bases, J lost 1 base, and 11 bases lay in between. CDR1 and CDR2 from the germline V gene are LNHDA and SQIVND (reference sequence). CDR3 bases: TGTGCCAGTAGCAGAGCGGACCGCACAGATACGCAGTATTTT. Translated: CASSRADRTDTQYF.

The CDR3 DNA sequence: TGCGCCAGCAGCCCAGAGGGGGCAGATACGCAGTATTTT. Its protein product is CASSPEGADTQYF. The chain joins TRBV5-1 to TRBJ2-3, with a tentative D call TRBD1 (6 bases). The CDR3 runs 13 residues. Germline V gene sequence: CDR1 SGHRS, CDR2 YFSETQ. V dropped 4 bases and J dropped 4 bases, with 10 bases sitting between them. The full variable domain, completed using reference TRBV5-1 and TRBJ2-3, is KAGVTQTPRYLIKTRGQQVTLSCSPISGHRSVSWYQQTPGQGLQFLFEYFSETQRNKGNFPGRFSGRQFSNSRSEMNVSTLELGDSALYLCASSPEGADTQYFGPGTRLTVL.

The J gene is TRBJ1-1, the V gene TRBV10-1; 12 bases line up with TRBD1. V lost 6 bases to trimming and J lost 7 bases; unmatched junction nucleotides: 27. Germline V gene lookup returns CDR1 WNHNN and CDR2 SYGVQD (reference sequence). There are 21 residues in the CDR3. The CDR3 sequence is CASREEEGQGAPRERGREAFF. CDR3 nucleotides: TGCGCCAGCAGGGAGGAGGAGGGACAGGGGGCGCCCCGGGAAAGGGGCCGTGAAGCTTTCTTT.

This clone was observed a few times. The J gene is TRBJ1-2, the V gene TRBV24-1, with 9 bases that match TRBD1. The CDR3 sequence is 15 residues long. Trimming removed 7 bases from V and 0 bases from J; junction bases left unmatched: 5. Per the germline V gene, CDR1 is KGHDR and CDR2 is SFDVKD. In nucleotides, the CDR3 is TGTGCCACCAGCCCACAGGGGGCATCTAACTATGGCTACACCTTC. It encodes CATSPQGASNYGYTF.

V and J are TRBV3-1 (or the pseudogene TRBV3-2) and TRBJ2-7; 13 positions match TRBD2. The V gene's germline CDR1 is LGHDT and CDR2 YNNKEL (reference sequence). J gave up 4 bases and V 4 bases, and 4 bases lay outside the gene matches. The CDR3 length is 15 residues. The DNA of the CDR3 is TGTGCCAGCAGCCCACGGACTAGCGGGAGATACGAGCAGTACTTC. Encoded protein: CASSPRTSGRYEQYF.

The V call is TRBV18, the J call TRBJ1-1; D gene uncertain. The CDR3 has 14 residues. Germline CDR1 and CDR2: KGHSH and LQKENI. V shed 3 bases and J shed 1 base, with 9 bases lying between them. CDR3: CASSPFSGNTEAFF. The CDR3 nucleotides read TGTGCCAGCTCACCCTTCAGCGGGAACACTGAAGCTTTCTTT.

As to this clone: This may be a read error, as it is one base from a much larger clone. At the DNA level, this CDR3 is encoded by other sequences in the same sample as well. The rearrangement uses TRBV30 and TRBJ2-1; 8 nucleotides line up with TRBD2. CDR1 is GTSNPN and CDR2 is SVGIG in the germline V gene (reference sequence). J was trimmed by 7 bases and V by 3 bases; bases with no gene match: 14. The CDR3 spans 16 residues. CDR3 bases: TGTGCCTGGAGCACTCAGGGAACTAGCGGAAGGAATGAGCAGTTCTTC. This gives the protein CAWSTQGTSGRNEQFF.

This clone was counted only a few times. This chain uses TRBV4-1 with TRBJ1-5, with 8 positions matching TRBD1. CDR1 and CDR2 from the germline V gene are MGHRA and YSYEKL. After removal of 0 bases from V and 3 bases from J, the junction contained 1 base not matched to a gene. CDR3 length: 15 residues. CDR3: CASSQEDRANQPQHF. The CDR3 DNA reads TGCGCCAGCAGCCAAGAGGACAGGGCCAATCAGCCCCAGCATTTT.

The chain combines TRBV27 with TRBJ2-1; 13 nucleotides line up with TRBD2. The germline gives CDR1 MNHEY, CDR2 SMNVEV (reference sequence). The CDR3 runs to 15 residues. V gave up 6 bases and J gave up 6 bases; unmatched junction bases: 5. CDR3 region: CASRPGLAGVNEQFF. The CDR3, as DNA: TGTGCCAGCAGGCCCGGACTAGCGGGAGTCAATGAGCAGTTCTTC.

The chain carries TRBV30 and TRBJ1-1; D gene unclear. The germline gives CDR1 GTSNPN, CDR2 SVGIG (reference sequence). The CDR3 extends over 13 amino acids. V was clipped by 4 bases and J by 1 base, with 10 bases between them. This chain's CDR3 is CAWTSNWNTEAFF. In DNA, the CDR3 is TGTGCCTGGACGAGCAACTGGAACACTGAAGCTTTCTTT.

The rearrangement links TRBV19 to TRBJ1-2; possibly TRBD1 for D (5 bases). Trimming cost V 9 bases and J 3 bases, with 20 bases left between them. The CDR3 length is 15 residues. CDR1 and CDR2 (germline): LNHDA, SQIVND (reference sequence). This chain's CDR3 is CASLKIGGRDYGYTF. The CDR3 DNA follows: TGTGCCAGCCTTAAGATCGGGGGGAGAGACTATGGCTACACCTTC. Filled out from reference TRBV19 and TRBJ1-2, the complete variable domain reads DGGITQSPKYLFRKEGQNVTLSCEQNLNHDAMYWYRQDPGQGLRLIYYSQIVNDFQKGDIAEGYSVSREKKESFPLTVTSAQKNPTAFYLCASLKIGGRDYGYTFGSGTRLTVV.

V and J are TRBV27 and TRBJ2-1, with a tentative D call TRBD2 (6 bases). The length of the CDR3 is 15 residues. The V end lost 8 bases, the J end lost 3 bases, and 17 bases lay between the germline ends. Germline values: CDR1 MNHEY, CDR2 SMNVEV (reference sequence). Here the CDR3 reads CASGGFLGGYNEQFF. The CDR3, as DNA: TGTGCCAGCGGGGGTTTTCTCGGGGGCTACAATGAGCAGTTCTTC.

The gene calls are TRBV28 and TRBJ1-1; unclear D gene. The CDR3 is 10 amino acids. The germline gives CDR1 MDHEN, CDR2 SYDVKM. V lost 8 bases to trimming and J lost 11 bases, with 12 bases between them. The CDR3 reads CASQDREAFF. CDR3 nucleotides: TGTGCCAGCCAAGACCGGGAGGCTTTCTTT.

The genes are TRBV3-1 (or the pseudogene TRBV3-2) and TRBJ1-1; no clear D gene. The germline V and J ends were trimmed by 6 bases and 3 bases, with 14 bases remaining between them. The CDR3 runs 14 residues. Looked up from germline, CDR1 is LGHDT and CDR2 is YNNKEL (reference sequence). CDR3 protein: CASRPGVLDTEAFF. The CDR3 nucleotides read TGTGCCAGCAGACCAGGCGTCTTGGACACTGAAGCTTTCTTT.

CDR3 sequence (DNA): TGTGCCAGCAGTCCCCATCCCGGGACTAGCGGGGGGGGCACAGATACGCAGTATTTT. It encodes CASSPHPGTSGGGTDTQYF. This chain connects TRBV28 to TRBJ2-3; 16 bases align to TRBD2. Germline CDR1 is MDHEN and CDR2 is SYDVKM. The CDR3 spans 19 residues. V trimming: 5 bases; J trimming: 1 base; junction bases outside the gene matches: 9. Full variable domain (rest looked up from reference TRBV28 and TRBJ2-3): DVKVTQSSRYLVKRTGEKVFLECVQDMDHENMFWYRQDPGLGLRLIYFSYDVKMKEKGDIPEGYSVSREKKERFSLILESASTNQTSMYLCASSPHPGTSGGGTDTQYFGPGTRLTVL.

V and J are TRBV11-2 and TRBJ2-6; D might be TRBD2 (5 bases). CDR1 and CDR2 from the germline V gene are SGHAT and FQNNGV. The V end was cut by 5 bases, the J end by 2 bases, with 13 bases between. The CDR3 extends over 16 amino acids. The CDR3 region is CASSRLRATGANVLTF. CDR3 in DNA: TGTGCCAGCAGCCGCTTGAGGGCCACTGGGGCCAACGTCCTGACTTTC. Using reference TRBV11-2 and TRBJ2-6 for the parts outside the CDR3, the full variable domain is EAGVAQSPRYKIIEKRQSVAFWCNPISGHATLYWYQQILGQGPKLLIQFQNNGVVDDSQLPKDRFSAERLKGVDSTLKIQPAKLEDSAVYLCASSRLRATGANVLTFGAGSRLTVL.

This clone was found once. This chain joins TRBV18 and TRBJ2-7, with 7 nucleotides matching TRBD1. CDR1 is KGHSH and CDR2 is LQKENI in the germline V gene. The CDR3 loop spans 15 amino acids. Trimming cost V 1 base and J 4 bases; bases outside gene matches: 7. CDR3 region: CASSPQGSGGYEQYF. In DNA form, the CDR3 reads TGTGCCAGCTCACCACAGGGTTCAGGGGGATACGAGCAGTACTTC.

The chain combines TRBV7-9 with TRBJ1-2; D may be TRBD1 (5 bases). The CDR3 is made up of 12 amino acids. Trimming left V 1 base short and J 6 bases short, with 6 bases between. From germline, CDR1 is SEHNR and CDR2 FQNEAQ (reference sequence). The CDR3 nucleotides are TGTGCCAGCAGCTTAGTAGGGGATGGCTACACCTTC. Its protein product is CASSLVGDGYTF.

CDR3 bases: TGTGCCAGCCTGGGGCAGGGGGCCACAGATACGCAGTATTTT. Its protein product is CASLGQGATDTQYF. The gene calls are TRBV27 and TRBJ2-3; TRBD1 matches 8 bases. This CDR3 is built from 14 residues. J was trimmed by 2 bases and V by 8 bases; bases with no gene match: 6. CDR1 and CDR2 (germline): MNHEY, SMNVEV (reference sequence).

The chain uses TRBV19 and TRBJ2-5; possibly TRBD2 for D (6 bases). This CDR3 has 14 residues. Between the trimmed V and J ends, which lost 8 bases and 2 bases, there was a span of 15 bases. Germline V gives CDR1 LNHDA, CDR2 SQIVND (reference sequence). This chain's CDR3 is CASGNPGGQETQYF. In nucleotides, the CDR3 is TGTGCCAGTGGAAACCCTGGGGGGCAAGAGACCCAGTACTTC.

Only one count was recorded for this clone. This sequence joins TRBV28 and TRBJ2-7, with D possibly being TRBD2 (6 bases). Per the germline V gene, CDR1 is MDHEN and CDR2 is SYDVKM. The germline V and J ends were trimmed by 5 bases and 0 bases, with 14 bases remaining between them. The length of the CDR3 is 15 residues. The CDR3 sequence is CASSALRGNSYEQYV. The CDR3 DNA reads TGTGCCAGCAGTGCACTTCGGGGGAACTCCTACGAGCAGTACGTC.